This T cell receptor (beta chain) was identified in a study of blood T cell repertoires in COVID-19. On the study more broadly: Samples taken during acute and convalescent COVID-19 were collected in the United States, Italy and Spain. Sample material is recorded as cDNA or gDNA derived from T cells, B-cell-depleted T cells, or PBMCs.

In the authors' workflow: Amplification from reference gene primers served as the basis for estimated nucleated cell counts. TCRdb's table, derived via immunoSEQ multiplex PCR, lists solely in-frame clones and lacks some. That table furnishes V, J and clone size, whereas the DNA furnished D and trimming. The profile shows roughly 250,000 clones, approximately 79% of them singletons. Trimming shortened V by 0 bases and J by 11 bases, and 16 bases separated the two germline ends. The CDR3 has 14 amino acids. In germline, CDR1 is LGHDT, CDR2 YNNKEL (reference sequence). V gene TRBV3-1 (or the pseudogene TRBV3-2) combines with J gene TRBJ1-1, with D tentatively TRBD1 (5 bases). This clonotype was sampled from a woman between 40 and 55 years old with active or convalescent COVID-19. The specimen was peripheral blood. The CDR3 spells CASSQDNTGVSAFF. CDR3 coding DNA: TGTGCCAGCAGCCAAGATAATACGGGGGTCTCGGCTTTCTTT.